These 24 T cell receptor beta chains originate from one sample sequenced in a study of blood T cell repertoires in COVID-19. Assay: immunoSEQ multiplex PCR; the TCRdb copy retains only in-frame clones and omits some. Of 200,000 to 250,000 clones in the sample, roughly nine tenths were seen once. Sequencing input: PBMCs or T cells enriched from blood (not recorded which). The receptors were sampled from a woman aged 45-59 years in a cohort exposed to, infected with or recovered from COVID-19 (not recorded which).

This chain joins TRBV6-2 or TRBV6-3 and TRBJ2-7, with D possibly being TRBD2 (7 bases). Germline assignment: CDR1 MNHEY and CDR2 SVGEGT. This CDR3 is 14 amino acids long. Trimming pared 0 bases from V and 4 bases from J, leaving 10 bases between. DNA for the CDR3: TGTGCCAGCAGTTACTCGAGGGGGGGATACGAGCAGTACTTC. Translation: CASSYSRGGYEQYF.

CDR3 in DNA: TGTGCCAGCAGCCCCTCGGACAGGCGCTACGAGCAGTACTTC. Its translation is CASSPSDRRYEQYF. This rearrangement joins TRBV7-9 to TRBJ2-7, with 7 bases identical to TRBD1. CDR3 length equals 14 residues. Germline trimming cut 5 bases from V and 3 bases from J; bases unmatched to any gene: 7. Germline CDR1 and CDR2: SEHNR and FQNEAQ (reference sequence).

This chain uses TRBV11-2 with TRBJ2-7; 7 positions agree with TRBD1. This CDR3 contains 17 residues. The V and J ends lost 0 bases and 6 bases, in that order; junction bases with no gene match: 14. CDR1 is SGHAT, CDR2 FQNNGV, per germline. The CDR3 coding sequence is TGTGCCAGCAGCTTAGATCTAGTGGCAGGGGGAATGGGCGAGCAGTACTTC. Protein sequence: CASSLDLVAGGMGEQYF.

The rearrangement uses TRBV6-5 and TRBJ1-1; no firm D call. Trimming left V 2 bases short and J 4 bases short, with 5 bases between. Germline V gene sequence: CDR1 MNHEY, CDR2 SVGAGI. The CDR3 sequence is 12 residues long. DNA for the CDR3: TGTGCCAGCAGTTACGCCGGCACTGAAGCTTTCTTT. The encoded protein is CASSYAGTEAFF.

On this clone: A read error may account for a junction end that differs from germline. The rearrangement uses TRBV9 and TRBJ1-1, with D perhaps matching TRBD1 (6 bases). CDR1 and CDR2 from the germline V gene are SGDLS and YYNGEE. This CDR3 contains 13 residues. The CDR3, as DNA: TGTGCCAGCAGCGCCCGAGGTCCTACAGGGCCCTCCTTT. Its translation is CASSARGPTGPSF.

V is TRBV2 and J is TRBJ1-3; D gene uncertain. The germline CDR1 and CDR2 sequences are SNHLY and FYNNEI. CDR3 length equals 14 residues. V was cut by 6 bases and J by 0 bases, with 9 bases left in between. In DNA, the CDR3 is TGTGCCAGCAGGGAGGGTAGCTCTGGAAACACCATATATTTT. Translating it yields CASREGSSGNTIYF.

V is TRBV4-3 and J is TRBJ2-1; 8 bases match TRBD1. In germline, CDR1 is LGHNA, CDR2 YSLEER. V shed 0 bases, J shed 4 bases, and the junction held 8 bases outside the gene matches. This CDR3 is 17 amino acids long. CDR3 nucleotide sequence: TGCGCCAGCAGCCAAGATCTCGGGCAGGGGGCTTACAATGAGCAGTTCTTC. This codes for CASSQDLGQGAYNEQFF.

The V and J genes are TRBV3-1 (or the pseudogene TRBV3-2) and TRBJ1-1; D might be TRBD1 (5 bases). Trimming took off 1 base at V and 5 bases at J, with 14 bases between the two ends. CDR1 and CDR2 (germline): LGHDT, YNNKEL (reference sequence). The CDR3 is 15 residues long. DNA of the CDR3: TGTGCCAGCAGCCAAGTGGCGGGGTCAGGGACTGAAGCTTTCTTT. It specifies CASSQVAGSGTEAFF.

V gene TRBV11-1 combines with J gene TRBJ2-3, with 9 nucleotides matching TRBD1. CDR1 SGHAT and CDR2 FQDESV come from the germline V gene (reference sequence). V was clipped by 5 bases and J by 6 bases; unmatched bases: 9. The CDR3 is 15 amino acids. In DNA form, the CDR3 reads TGTGCCAGCAGCAAGGGACAGGGTAAAGCGGATACGCAGTATTTT. Translated: CASSKGQGKADTQYF.

This chain joins TRBV6-2 or TRBV6-3 and TRBJ1-5, with D unresolved. The V and J ends lost 2 bases and 4 bases respectively, with 6 bases between them. The germline V gene encodes CDR1 MNHEY and CDR2 SVGEGT. The CDR3 is 13 residues long. The CDR3 reads CASSYPSNQPQHF. CDR3 bases: TGTGCCAGCAGTTACCCCAGTAATCAGCCCCAGCATTTT.

V is TRBV7-9 and J is TRBJ1-2, with D possibly being TRBD1 (5 bases). The CDR3 sequence is 11 residues long. Deletions cut 1 base from V and 14 bases from J, with 11 bases between. In germline, CDR1 is SEHNR, CDR2 FQNEAQ (reference sequence). The CDR3 DNA reads TGTGCCAGCAGCTTAGGGGCAGGGTGGACCTTC. Translation gives CASSLGAGWTF.

The gene calls are TRBV7-2 and TRBJ2-1; D unresolved. There are 14 residues in the CDR3. V lost 7 bases to trimming and J lost 3 bases, with 13 bases between them. Per the germline V gene, CDR1 is SGHTA and CDR2 is FQGNSA. The DNA of the CDR3 is TGTGCCAGCACCCCTGGGCCCCTCTACAATGAGCAGTTCTTC. Its translation is CASTPGPLYNEQFF.

This chain connects TRBV10-1 to TRBJ1-4; maybe TRBD1 (6 bases). The V end was cut by 6 bases, the J end by 7 bases, with 21 bases between. The CDR3 sequence is 16 residues long. The germline V gene has CDR1 WNHNN and CDR2 SYGVQD (reference sequence). CDR3 in DNA: TGCGCCAGCAGCGACGGACAGTCTGTATTGGGTGAAAAACTGTTTTTT. It yields the protein CASSDGQSVLGEKLFF.

The V call is TRBV9, the J call TRBJ2-3; the D gene is possibly TRBD1 (5 bases). CDR1 and CDR2 (germline): SGDLS, YYNGEE. V lost 4 bases and J 6 bases, leaving 15 bases between the germline ends. This CDR3 is built from 14 residues. CDR3: CASSPWGQQDTQYF. The DNA of the CDR3 is TGTGCCAGCAGCCCATGGGGCCAGCAGGATACGCAGTATTTT. Using reference TRBV9 and TRBJ2-3 for the parts outside the CDR3, the full variable domain is DSGVTQTPKHLITATGQRVTLRCSPRSGDLSVYWYQQSLDQGLQFLIQYYNGEERAKGNILERFSAQQFPDLHSELNLSSLELGDSALYFCASSPWGQQDTQYFGPGTRLTVL.

J is TRBJ1-2 and V is TRBV10-1; 9 bases are a match to TRBD1. The CDR3 runs 12 residues. V trimming: 8 bases; J trimming: 2 bases; junction bases outside the gene matches: 0. Looked up from germline, CDR1 is WNHNN and CDR2 is SYGVQD (reference sequence). CDR3 amino acids: CASGTGNYGYTF. CDR3 bases: TGCGCCAGCGGGACAGGGAACTATGGCTACACCTTC.

J is TRBJ2-3 and V is TRBV7-3; TRBD1 might be the D (7 bases). CDR1 and CDR2 from the germline V gene are SGHTA and FQGTGA. V gave up 5 bases and J gave up 4 bases, with 19 bases separating them. This CDR3 is 16 amino acids long. CDR3 in amino acids: CASSAGQLSSADTQYF. The CDR3 bases are TGTGCCAGCAGCGCGGGACAGCTCTCCAGCGCAGATACGCAGTATTTT. Full variable domain (rest looked up from reference TRBV7-3 and TRBJ2-3): GAGVSQTPSNKVTEKGKYVELRCDPISGHTALYWYRQSLGQGPEFLIYFQGTGAADDSGLPNDRFFAVRPEGSVSTLKIQRTERGDSAVYLCASSAGQLSSADTQYFGPGTRLTVL.

This chain uses TRBV4-1 with TRBJ1-1; the D gene is possibly TRBD1 (5 bases). CDR3 length equals 13 residues. The germline V gene encodes CDR1 MGHRA and CDR2 YSYEKL. Trimming stripped 3 bases from V and 5 bases from J, with 10 bases between. CDR3 sequence: CASSQTVFTEAFF. The CDR3 bases are TGCGCCAGCAGCCAGACAGTTTTTACTGAAGCTTTCTTT.

V and J are TRBV10-3 and TRBJ1-2; D is possibly TRBD1 (6 bases). Germline values: CDR1 ENHRY, CDR2 SYGVKD. CDR3 size: 14 residues. V was cut by 3 bases and J by 8 bases, with 16 bases left in between. DNA for the CDR3: TGTGCCATCAGTGAACAGGGTAGCGGGGGCGGCTACACCTTC. Its translation is CAISEQGSGGGYTF.

V usage is TRBV30 and J usage is TRBJ1-2, with D tentatively TRBD1 (5 bases). Trimming shortened V by 2 bases and J by 7 bases, and 11 bases separated the two germline ends. The germline V gene has CDR1 GTSNPN and CDR2 SVGIG (reference sequence). The CDR3 length is 12 residues. The CDR3: CAWSPQGAGYTF. Here the CDR3 DNA reads TGTGCCTGGAGTCCCCAGGGTGCTGGCTACACCTTC.

The J gene is TRBJ1-2, the V gene TRBV12-3 or TRBV12-4; the D gene is possibly TRBD1 (5 bases). Trimming removed 3 bases at V and 4 bases at J, with 9 bases between. The CDR3 sequence is 13 residues long. Here the CDR3 DNA reads TGTGCCAGCAGTTTCGGACACGGCTATGGCTACACCTTC. Translation: CASSFGHGYGYTF.

V usage is TRBV6-2 or TRBV6-3 and J usage is TRBJ1-4; 7 nucleotides align to TRBD1. Germline values: CDR1 MNHEY, CDR2 SVGEGT. Germline trimming cut 2 bases from V and 8 bases from J; bases unmatched to any gene: 8. The CDR3 consists of 15 residues. The CDR3 is CASSYRQGIMEKLFF. The CDR3 DNA reads TGTGCCAGCAGTTACCGACAGGGTATCATGGAAAAACTGTTTTTT.

This chain joins TRBV3-1 (or the pseudogene TRBV3-2) and TRBJ1-6; tentatively, D is TRBD1 (5 bases). The length of the CDR3 is 17 residues. Per the germline V gene, CDR1 is LGHDT and CDR2 is YNNKEL (reference sequence). Trimming removed 4 bases at V and 0 bases at J, with 13 bases between. Here the CDR3 reads CASSPPGGSSYNSPLHF. CDR3 DNA: TGTGCCAGCAGCCCCCCCGGGGGGAGCTCCTATAATTCACCCCTCCACTTT.

The V call is TRBV21-1, the J call TRBJ2-7; the DNA was not compared with TRBD1, the D call given in the table. TRBV21-1 is designated a pseudogene. CDR3 length: 21 amino acids. CDR3 nucleotides: TGTGCCAGCAGCAAAGCACGTCGGGGACAGGGTGTGTCTGGTCCCGACTACGAGCAGTACTTC. Translated, it gives CASSKARRGQGVSGPDYEQYF.

J is TRBJ2-1 and V is TRBV3-1 (or the pseudogene TRBV3-2); D unresolved. CDR1 is LGHDT, CDR2 YNNKEL, per germline (reference sequence). The CDR3 consists of 17 residues. V dropped 0 bases and J dropped 4 bases, with 16 bases sitting between them. The DNA for the CDR3 is TGTGCCAGCAGCCAAGATCTTGGTCTTCTAGGTTACAATGAGCAGTTCTTC. Protein sequence: CASSQDLGLLGYNEQFF.